The sequence of this T cell receptor beta chain was determined in a study of shared clonotypes between healthy human individuals. Findings and caveats of the study: Naive CD4 clonotype sharing across several donors was about 5%.

CDR3 length: 17 amino acids. V was trimmed by 3 bases and J by 1 base, leaving 16 bases between them. CDR1 and CDR2 (germline): MDHEN, SYDVKM. Authors' data handling: From ImmunoSEQ came sequences covering only the junction and carrying no quality scores, so filtering differed. Clones were read by immunoSEQ multiplex PCR, and TCRdb kept only the in-frame ones, dropping some. The DNA gave D and trimming, while V, J and clone size come from that table. The sample yields approximately 1.1 million clones, about 80% seen once. As concerns this clone: Antigen: not known.

The V call is TRBV28, the J call TRBJ1-5; no definite D call. The source of this sequence is a man aged 18 to 30 in good health. Some clones in this sample may be carry-over from other donors' samples. Material for sequencing was memory CD4+ T cells from PBMCs. As to subset: CD45RA-negative fraction. The CDR3 DNA is TGTGCCAGCAGTTTGCCCCACGTGAGGAAGAGCAATCAGCCCCAGCATTTT. It codes for CASSLPHVRKSNQPQHF.